What follows describes a single TCR beta chain. V shed 0 bases and J shed 0 bases, with 10 bases lying between them. Germline assignment: CDR1 MNHEY and CDR2 SVGAGI. CDR3 length: 16 residues. Some clones are missing from TCRdb's copy, which holds only in-frame ones; the method was immunoSEQ multiplex PCR. The repertoire consists of some 35,000 clones, with about 89% occurring once and the leading ten covering under 0.25%. The time point is: newly diagnosed, previously untreated cHL patient sample. Researchers report purifying CD4+ T cells from thawed PBMCs by magnetic negative selection. This entry is derived from a study of PD-1 blockade in classical Hodgkin lymphoma.

The receptor was derived from a human donor with classical Hodgkin lymphoma. V usage is TRBV6-5 and J usage is TRBJ2-3, with unresolved D. Sample: CD4+ T cells from blood. The CDR3 is CASSYSAATSTDTQYF. In nucleotides, the CDR3 is TGTGCCAGCAGTTACTCGGCCGCGACTAGCACAGATACGCAGTATTTT.